This TCR beta chain is from a study of cytomegalovirus exposure and HLA in healthy donors. The PCR contained 60 Vbeta and 13 Jbeta primers. Method: immunoSEQ multiplex PCR; TCRdb's copy keeps in-frame clones and lacks some. The data contain approximately 100,000 clones, 75% of them seen just once; the ten biggest clones take up 2.5% to 3%. Study-wide results and limits: The authors excluded some V segments, including TRBV6-2 and TRBV6-3, as indistinguishable. Some TCR beta chains (164 of them) were listed as cytomegalovirus-associated.

Germline V gene sequence: CDR1 MDHEN, CDR2 SYDVKM. The CDR3 runs 16 residues. Trimming cost V 4 bases and J 1 base, with 14 bases left between them. On this clone: Its specificity is not known.

This chain joins TRBV28 and TRBJ1-5, with D unresolved. Sequencing used PBMCs. The sequence came from a male donor in good health and CMV-seropositive. The CDR3 DNA follows: TGTGCCAGCAGTTCGGGAGGGAGAGGGAGCAATCAGCCCCAGCATTTT. As protein: CASSSGGRGSNQPQHF.